A selection of T cell receptor beta chains follows, all from one sample in a study of cytomegalovirus exposure and HLA in healthy donors. Using immunoSEQ multiplex PCR, the repertoire was profiled, and TCRdb retains in-frame clones only, with some absent. The sample contains about 92,000 clones, over 85% of which appear only once. Material for sequencing was PBMCs. The receptors come from a woman aged 25 to 39 in good health and CMV-seropositive. CDR3s include the opening cysteine and the closing phenylalanine or tryptophan. The D gene is left open where the match is weak. Clone size is not always given. Where it is, it says once, few, many or a class for expanded clones.

TRBJ2-7 | TRBD1 | once | TRBV11-2 | TGTGCCAGCACCGGACAGGGCTCCTACGAGCAGTACTTC | CASTGQGSYEQYF
TRBJ2-1 | NA | NA | TRBV27 | TGTGCCAGCAGTATAGGACTACCGTACAATGAGCAGTTCTTC | CASSIGLPYNEQFF
TRBJ1-2 | NA | NA | TRBV18 | TGTGCCAGCTCCCCACTCAGGGCAGGGGACTATGGCTACACCTTC | CASSPLRAGDYGYTF
TRBJ2-1 | TRBD2 | NA | TRBV9 | TGTGCCAGCAGCACGGGACTAGCGGGAGTTGACAATGAGCAGTTCTTC | CASSTGLAGVDNEQFF
TRBJ2-6 | NA | NA | TRBV27 | TGTGCCAGCAGATTACTCTCTGGGGCCAACGTCCTGACTTTC | CASRLLSGANVLTF
TRBJ1-2 | NA | NA | TRBV30 | TGTGCCTGGGAAAACTCTAGGACAGCCCAATTGGGCTACACCTTC | CAWENSRTAQLGYTF
TRBJ2-2 | TRBD2 | NA | TRBV28 | TGTGCCAGCAGTCCCACACTAGCGCTTAACACCGGGGAGCTGTTTTTT | CASSPTLALNTGELFF
TRBJ1-3 | NA | once | TRBV28 | TGTGCCAGCAGCTCCGGACAGAACCGAAACACCATATATTTT | CASSSGQNRNTIYF
TRBJ2-7 | TRBD1 | NA | TRBV9 | TGTGCCAGCAGCGCCAGCGGACAGGGGACCTACGAGCAGTACTTC | CASSASGQGTYEQYF
TRBJ2-1 | TRBD2 | NA | TRBV19 | TGTGCCAGCAGACTAGCGACCTCCTACAATGAGCAGTTCTTC | CASRLATSYNEQFF
TRBJ2-6 | NA | NA | TRBV6-4 | TGTGCCAGCAGTGATACTACGGGCTCTGGGGCCAACGTCCTGACTTTC | CASSDTTGSGANVLTF
TRBJ2-7 | TRBD1 | NA | TRBV27 | TGTGCCAGCAGCTCCGGGACAGGGCCCTACGAGCAGTACTTC | CASSSGTGPYEQYF
TRBJ1-2 | NA | NA | TRBV5-6 | TGTGCCAGCGGTGGGACGGGAGGATATGGCTACACCTTC | CASGGTGGYGYTF
TRBJ1-4 | NA | NA | TRBV6-6 | TGTGCCAGCAGTTACTCCCCGGGGGAAAAACTGTTTTTT | CASSYSPGEKLFF
TRBJ1-4 | TRBD1 | few | TRBV5-1 | TGCGCCAGCTCCTGGACAGGGGGCGCGAGGGAAAAACTGTTTTTT | CASSWTGGAREKLFF
TRBJ2-5 | TRBD2 | NA | TRBV7-9 | TGTGCCAGTTTGACATCGACAGGACTAGCGGGAGGGCATATGGAGACCCAGTACTTC | CASLTSTGLAGGHMETQYF
TRBJ2-1 | NA | NA | TRBV19 | TGTGCCAGTAGCCGAAAGAGCTCCTACAATGAGCAGTTCTTC | CASSRKSSYNEQFF
TRBJ2-7 | NA | NA | TRBV7-2 | TGTGCCAGCAGCGAACAGGGCCATACCTCCTACGAGCAGTACTTC | CASSEQGHTSYEQYF
TRBJ2-7 | NA | NA | TRBV20-1 | TGCAGTGCTCGTCGCGACGAGCAGTACTTC | CSARRDEQYF
TRBJ1-4 | NA | NA | TRBV30 | TGTGCCTGGAGTGAAACGACAGCGATGAATGAAAAACTGTTTTTT | CAWSETTAMNEKLFF
TRBJ1-1 | NA | NA | TRBV4-1 | TGCGCCAGCAGCCAAGTCCAGGGACACATGAACACTGAAGCTTTCTTT | CASSQVQGHMNTEAFF
TRBJ1-3 | TRBD1 | NA | TRBV4-3 | TGCGCCAGCAGCCAAGATTCAGGGGGTGGAAACACCATATATTTT | CASSQDSGGGNTIYF
TRBJ2-7 | NA | NA | TRBV5-6 | TGTGCCAGCAGCTTGGATGGGGGCAGGGCTTACGAGCAGTACTTC | CASSLDGGRAYEQYF
TRBJ2-5 | NA | NA | TRBV7-2 | TGTGCCAGCAGCTTATTTCGCCAAGAGACCCAGTACTTC | CASSLFRQETQYF
TRBJ2-2 | TRBD2 | NA | TRBV7-2 | TGTGCCAGCAGCCCCCCGGGACTAGCGGGAGGGAACACCGGGGAGCTGTTTTTT | CASSPPGLAGGNTGELFF
TRBJ2-1 | NA | NA | TRBV5-4 | TGTGCCAGCAGCTTGTACCCGGAGGGCCCTCACAATGAGCAGTTCTTC | CASSLYPEGPHNEQFF
TRBJ1-3 | NA | NA | TRBV9 | TGTGCCAGCAGCGTAGCTACCTCATCGGGTGGTGGAAACACCATATATTTT | CASSVATSSGGGNTIYF
TRBJ2-3 | NA | NA | TRBV27 | TGTGCCAGCAGTTGGTACGGGAGCCGCACAGATACGCAGTATTTT | CASSWYGSRTDTQYF
TRBJ2-2 | TRBD2 | NA | TRBV5-4 | TGTGCCAGGGGGACTAGCGGGAGCCGGGAGCTGTTTTTT | CARGTSGSRELFF
TRBJ2-5 | TRBD1 | few | TRBV6-4 | TGTGCCAGCAGTGCCGGGACAGGGGGCCAAGAGACCCAGTACTTC | CASSAGTGGQETQYF
TRBJ2-5 | TRBD1 | NA | TRBV19 | TGTGCCAGTAGTACCAGGGGGGAGACCCAGTACTTC | CASSTRGETQYF
TRBJ2-3 | NA | NA | TRBV7-2 | TGTGCCAGTGAGCGGTCACTCACAGATACGCAGTATTTT | CASERSLTDTQYF
TRBJ1-3 | NA | once | TRBV6-5 | TGTGCCAGCAGTCTTGGAAACACCATATATTTT | CASSLGNTIYF
TRBJ2-1 | TRBD2 | NA | TRBV6-6 | TGTGCCAGCAGTTACTCCGGGACTAGTGGCCATGAGCAGTTCTTC | CASSYSGTSGHEQFF
TRBJ2-1 | TRBD1 | NA | TRBV19 | TGTGCCAGTAGTTCACGACAGGGCCGCAATGAGCAGTTCTTC | CASSSRQGRNEQFF
TRBJ1-2 | TRBD1 | NA | TRBV5-5 | TGTGCCAGCAGCTTTGCCTGGAGACAGGGCGGAGGCTACACCTTC | CASSFAWRQGGGYTF
TRBJ2-7 | NA | NA | TRBV28 | TGTGCCAGCAGGGGGCACGATCGGAGTTCCGAGCAGTACTTC | CASRGHDRSSEQYF
TRBJ1-2 | TRBD1 | NA | TRBV28 | TGTGCCAGCAGATCACTCCGGGACAGGGAAAACTATGGCTACACCTTC | CASRSLRDRENYGYTF
TRBJ2-1 | TRBD2 | NA | TRBV11-3 | TGTGCCAGCAGCTTAGCGGGAGGGTACAGTGAGCAGTTCTTC | CASSLAGGYSEQFF
TRBJ1-5 | NA | NA | TRBV4-3 | TGCGCCAGCAGCCAAGTGGGGCAGCGGGGGTGGGAGAATCAGCCCCAGCATTTT | CASSQVGQRGWENQPQHF
TRBJ1-2 | TRBD1 | NA | TRBV7-9 | TGTGCCAGCAGCCCCCAGGGGGCCTTATATAGCTACACCTTC | CASSPQGALYSYTF
TRBJ2-1 | TRBD2 | NA | TRBV15 | TGTGCCACCAGCGGACTGACTAGCGGGTACAATGAGCAGTTCTTC | CATSGLTSGYNEQFF
TRBJ2-7 | TRBD2 | NA | TRBV5-5 | TGTGCCAGCAGTCGTAGCGGGGTATGGTACGAGCAGTACTTC | CASSRSGVWYEQYF
TRBJ2-5 | NA | once | TRBV14 | TGTGCCAGCAGCCAGGGGAGCTTGCGTGGGGAGACCCAGTACTTC | CASSQGSLRGETQYF
TRBJ2-1 | TRBD2 | NA | TRBV27 | TGTGCCAGCAGTTTATCCCAGCCGACTAGCGGGATTACGAATGAGCAGTTCTTC | CASSLSQPTSGITNEQFF
TRBJ2-2 | TRBD1 | once | TRBV2 | TGTGCCAGCAGAAAAGAGGTGGGACAGGGGGAGCTGTTTTTT | CASRKEVGQGELFF
TRBJ2-1 | TRBD2 | NA | TRBV7-9 | TGTGCCAGCAGCCCTGGGACTAGCGGGATCCTCGACAATGAGCAGTTCTTC | CASSPGTSGILDNEQFF
TRBJ2-7 | TRBD1 | NA | TRBV28 | TGTGCCAGCAGTTTGGGACAGGGGCTGTCCTACGAGCAGTACTTC | CASSLGQGLSYEQYF
TRBJ2-7 | TRBD2 | NA | TRBV28 | TGTGCCAGCAGGGTGTCGGGGGGAGACTACGAGCAGTACTTC | CASRVSGGDYEQYF
TRBJ2-1 | TRBD1 | NA | TRBV7-7 | TGTGCCAGCAGCCCGGGGACAGGGGTAAGCAATGAGCAGTTCTTC | CASSPGTGVSNEQFF
TRBJ1-4 | TRBD1 | NA | TRBV2 | TGTGCCACCTCTCCGGACAGGGGTTCTGAAAAACTGTTTTTT | CATSPDRGSEKLFF
TRBJ1-2 | TRBD1 | few | TRBV4-1 | TGCGCCAGCAGCCAAGGAAAGGGGACAGGCGCCTATGGCTACACCTTC | CASSQGKGTGAYGYTF
TRBJ1-1 | NA | NA | TRBV30 | TGTGCCTGGAGTCAGGGTGAGACTGAAGCTTTCTTT | CAWSQGETEAFF
TRBJ2-1 | TRBD1 | NA | TRBV28 | TGTGCCAGCAGCCGGGACAGCCACAATGAGCAGTTCTTC | CASSRDSHNEQFF
TRBJ2-2 | TRBD1 | NA | TRBV28 | TGTGCCAGCGGACAGGGGGCGCGGGACACCGGGGAGCTGTTTTTT | CASGQGARDTGELFF
TRBJ1-1 | TRBD1 | NA | TRBV29-1 | TGCAGCGTTGGAACAGGGGTCCTGGGGACTGAAGCTTTCTTT | CSVGTGVLGTEAFF
TRBJ1-5 | NA | few | TRBV7-9 | TGTGCCAGCAGCCCAGGGTCTAGCAATCAGCCCCAGCATTTT | CASSPGSSNQPQHF
TRBJ2-5 | NA | NA | TRBV9 | TGTGCCAGCAGCGTCGCCCCTAGCGCGGGCCAAGAGACCCAGTACTTC | CASSVAPSAGQETQYF